Listed below are T cell receptor beta chains from one sample, sequenced in a study of response to subunit inactivated influenza vaccine. Each CDR3 protein is one row after TCRdb ran MiXCR on the RT-PCR reads. The table includes fewer than 600,000 distinct CDR3 sequences, 6% to 9% detected once. Sequenced here: PBMCs from blood, sampled less than 30 months after vaccination. Receptors originate from a man aged 50-75 years who received an inactivated influenza vaccine. The CDR3 runs from the conserved cysteine through the conserved F or W. The D gene is left open where the match is weak. Expanded clones are given a class, and other clones once, few, many or no size at all.

clone size | CDR3 length | J gene | V gene | D gene | CDR3 protein | CDR3 DNA
few | 16 | TRBJ1-4 | TRBV4-2 | . | CASSQSDSATNEKLFF | TGTGCCAGCAGCCAGTCGGACAGCGCAACTAATGAAAAACTGTTTTTT
many | 17 | TRBJ2-1 | TRBV7-2 | . | CASSPIALASAVNEQFF | TGTGCCAGCAGCCCGATAGCCCTAGCGTCCGCTGTCAATGAGCAGTTCTTC
many | 14 | TRBJ2-1 | TRBV4-2 | . | CASSQANSGNEQFF | TGTGCCAGCAGCCAAGCAAATAGCGGCAATGAGCAGTTCTTC
few | 15 | TRBJ1-1 | TRBV11-1 | . | CASSPPNRENTEAFF | TGTGCCAGCAGCCCCCCGAACAGGGAGAACACTGAAGCTTTCTTT
. | 17 | TRBJ2-1 | TRBV15 | . | CATSREMSLASYNEQFF | TGTGCCACCAGCAGAGAAATGAGTCTAGCTTCCTACAATGAGCAGTTCTTC
few | 14 | TRBJ2-1 | TRBV25-1 | . | CASMGLGVYNEQFF | TGTGCCAGCATGGGGTTGGGAGTGTACAATGAGCAGTTCTTC
many | 18 | TRBJ1-4 | TRBV20-1 | . | CSASRDVARAVSDEKLFF | TGCAGTGCTAGCAGGGACGTGGCCAGAGCCGTTAGCGATGAAAAACTGTTTTTT
few | 14 | TRBJ1-5 | TRBV29-1 | TRBD1 | CSVSEGTGDQPQHF | TGCAGCGTTAGCGAGGGGACAGGGGATCAGCCCCAGCATTTT
. | 13 | TRBJ1-6 | TRBV20-1 | TRBD1 | CSQQGAGNSPLHF | TGCAGTCAGCAGGGGGCAGGAAATTCACCCCTCCACTTT
. | 14 | TRBJ2-3 | TRBV27 | TRBD1 | CASSIKQGTDTQYF | TGTGCCAGCAGTATTAAACAGGGGACAGATACGCAGTATTTT
. | 17 | TRBJ2-5 | TRBV12-3/TRBV12-4 | TRBD2 | CASRKPGLAGGEETQYF | TGTGCCAGCAGGAAACCGGGACTAGCGGGAGGGGAAGAGACCCAGTACTTC
few | 16 | TRBJ2-1 | TRBV20-1 | . | CSARDGLTGTYNEQFF | TGCAGTGCTAGAGATGGCCTAACAGGGACCTACAATGAGCAGTTCTTC
. | 15 | TRBJ2-1 | TRBV27 | . | CASSLGPRGNNEQFF | TGTGCCAGCAGTTTGGGTCCGAGAGGAAACAATGAGCAGTTCTTC
many | 15 | TRBJ2-3 | TRBV10-3 | . | CAISVSSESTDTQYF | TGTGCCATCAGTGTTTCTAGCGAGAGCACAGATACGCAGTATTTT
many | 15 | TRBJ2-6 | TRBV12-3/TRBV12-4 | . | CASSRSGSGANVLTF | TGTGCCAGCAGTCGCAGTGGCTCTGGGGCCAACGTCCTGACTTTC
many | 13 | TRBJ2-7 | TRBV29-1 | . | CSVKVNSSYEQYF | TGCAGCGTGAAGGTTAACAGTTCCTACGAGCAGTACTTC
many | 12 | TRBJ2-7 | TRBV20-1 | . | CSARAAPREQYF | TGCAGTGCTAGAGCCGCCCCTCGCGAGCAGTACTTC
. | 17 | TRBJ1-6 | TRBV15 | . | CATSRDLQGVYNSPLHF | TGTGCCACCAGCAGAGATCTTCAGGGCGTCTATAATTCACCCCTCCACTTT
once | 13 | TRBJ2-1 | TRBV12-3/TRBV12-4 | . | CASRAAGDNEKFF | TGTGCCAGCAGGGCCGCGGGGGACAATGAGAAGTTCTTC
. | 14 | TRBJ2-3 | TRBV5-1 | . | CASSVRLEADTQYF | TGCGCCAGCAGCGTCCGACTAGAGGCAGATACGCAGTATTTT
few | 15 | TRBJ1-1 | TRBV7-9 | TRBD1 | CASSFPGQVGTEAFF | TGTGCCAGCAGCTTCCCGGGACAGGTCGGCACTGAAGCTTTCTTT
few | 13 | TRBJ2-5 | TRBV10-3 | . | CAISDGIQETQYF | TGTGCCATCAGTGACGGGATCCAAGAGACCCAGTACTTC
few | 13 | TRBJ2-1 | TRBV7-7 | . | CASSPVRVGEQFF | TGTGCCAGCAGCCCCGTTAGGGTCGGTGAGCAGTTCTTC
many | 16 | TRBJ1-1 | TRBV7-6 | . | CASSARAAVRNTEAFF | TGTGCCAGCAGCGCAAGGGCGGCAGTCCGGAACACTGAAGCTTTCTTT
. | 14 | TRBJ1-5 | TRBV3-1 | . | CASSQVRGNQPQHF | TGTGCCAGCAGCCAAGTCAGGGGCAATCAGCCCCAGCATTTT
many | 13 | TRBJ2-3 | TRBV7-2 | . | CASSLWGEDTQYF | TGTGCCAGCAGCTTATGGGGGGAGGATACGCAGTATTTT
. | 12 | TRBJ2-1 | TRBV3-1 | . | CASSGGVWEQFF | TGTGCCAGCAGCGGAGGGGTTTGGGAGCAGTTCTTC
many | 18 | TRBJ2-2 | TRBV7-2 | . | CASSLAFAAGKNTGELFF | TGTGCCAGCAGCTTAGCGTTTGCGGCGGGGAAAAACACCGGGGAGCTGTTTTTT
. | 16 | TRBJ2-5 | TRBV28 | . | CASSPTPGRGQETQYF | TGTGCCAGCAGTCCAACCCCGGGCAGGGGACAAGAGACCCAGTACTTC
few | 16 | TRBJ2-7 | TRBV7-6 | TRBD2 | CASSLASGRPLYEQYF | TGTGCCAGCAGCTTAGCTAGCGGGAGACCCCTCTACGAGCAGTACTTC
. | 16 | TRBJ2-5 | TRBV7-7 | . | CASSLLGRGGKETQYF | TGTGCCAGCAGCTTACTGGGGAGAGGGGGAAAAGAGACCCAGTACTTC
. | 16 | TRBJ2-7 | TRBV3-1 | . | CASSSFRDTSLDEQYF | TGTGCCAGCAGCTCATTCCGGGACACCTCCTTGGACGAGCAGTACTTC
. | 18 | TRBJ2-7 | TRBV20-1 | . | CSARALRRGRPISYEQYF | TGCAGTGCCAGGGCCCTCAGACGAGGGCGCCCCATCTCCTACGAGCAGTACTTC
. | 16 | TRBJ1-5 | TRBV4-2 | TRBD1 | CASSQEAGGASQPQHF | TGTGCCAGCAGCCAAGAGGCAGGGGGCGCGTCTCAGCCCCAGCATTTT
few | 15 | TRBJ2-5 | TRBV21-1 | . | CASILLSSGKETQYF | TGTGCCAGCATCCTTCTTTCTAGCGGAAAAGAGACCCAGTACTTC
. | 13 | TRBJ1-1 | TRBV15 | . | CATSRGVNAEAFF | TGTGCCACCAGCAGAGGGGTGAACGCTGAAGCTTTCTTT
few | 15 | TRBJ2-1 | TRBV5-1 | . | CASSLAEGRYNEQFF | TGCGCCAGCAGCTTGGCGGAAGGTCGCTACAATGAGCAGTTCTTC
many | 12 | TRBJ2-7 | TRBV27 | . | CASSPAGGEQYF | TGTGCCAGCAGTCCCGCCGGAGGCGAGCAGTACTTC
. | 16 | TRBJ2-1 | TRBV20-1 | TRBD2 | CSAREFSGSQYNEQFF | TGCAGTGCTAGGGAGTTTAGCGGGAGTCAGTACAATGAGCAGTTCTTC
. | 12 | TRBJ2-7 | TRBV15 | . | CATSYYYYEQYF | TGTGCCACCAGCTATTATTACTACGAGCAGTACTTC
. | 12 | TRBJ1-5 | TRBV20-1 | . | CSARTPQQPQHF | TGCAGTGCTAGGACACCTCAACAGCCCCAGCATTTT
many | 14 | TRBJ2-7 | TRBV7-2 | . | CASSLSLGVGEQYF | TGTGCCAGCAGCTTAAGTTTAGGGGTCGGCGAGCAGTACTTC
few | 14 | TRBJ2-3 | TRBV7-2 | . | CASSPLARTDTQYF | TGTGCCAGCAGCCCGCTAGCGAGGACAGATACGCAGTATTTT
few | 15 | TRBJ1-5 | TRBV4-2 | . | CASSQEAGLSQPQHF | TGTGCCAGCAGCCAAGAGGCGGGATTGAGTCAGCCCCAGCATTTT
. | 15 | TRBJ2-2 | TRBV19 | TRBD1 | CASTSDRTPTGELFF | TGTGCCAGTACCTCGGACAGGACTCCCACCGGGGAGCTGTTTTTT
many | 16 | TRBJ2-1 | TRBV9 | . | CASSVDQDSSYNEQFF | TGTGCCAGCAGCGTAGATCAGGACAGCTCCTACAATGAGCAGTTCTTC
many | 15 | TRBJ1-1 | TRBV4-1 | . | CASSQSTGLNTEAFF | TGCGCCAGCAGCCAATCCACAGGGTTGAACACTGAAGCTTTCTTT
. | 18 | TRBJ2-5 | TRBV12-3/TRBV12-4 | . | CASSFGYGLTVAVETQYF | TGTGCCAGCAGTTTTGGATACGGGCTGACCGTGGCTGTGGAGACCCAGTACTTC
many | 19 | TRBJ2-1 | TRBV5-1 | TRBD2 | CASSLAPPGLAGLGDEQFF | TGCGCCAGCAGCTTGGCCCCCCCGGGACTAGCGGGCCTTGGGGATGAGCAGTTCTTC
many | 15 | TRBJ2-7 | TRBV11-2 | TRBD2 | CASSLGLAGLNEQYF | TGTGCCAGCAGCCTAGGACTAGCGGGGTTGAACGAGCAGTACTTC
. | 14 | TRBJ2-1 | TRBV6-1 | . | CASTKTGVGHEQFF | TGTGCCAGCACCAAGACAGGAGTTGGGCATGAGCAGTTCTTC
many | 11 | TRBJ2-7 | TRBV2 | . | CASSGLNEQYF | TGTGCCAGCAGTGGATTAAACGAGCAGTACTTC